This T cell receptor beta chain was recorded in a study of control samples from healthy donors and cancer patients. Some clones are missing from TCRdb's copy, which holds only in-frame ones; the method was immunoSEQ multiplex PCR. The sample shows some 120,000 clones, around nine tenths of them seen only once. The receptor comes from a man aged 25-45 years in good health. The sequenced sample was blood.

CDR3 loop: CASSLDGGQNSYEQYF. As DNA, the CDR3 is TGTGCCAGCAGCTTAGATGGGGGGCAGAACTCCTACGAGCAGTACTTC. V and J are TRBV11-3 and TRBJ2-7; possibly TRBD1 or TRBD2 for D (6 bases each). This CDR3 region has 16 residues. Trimming shortened V by 0 bases and J by 0 bases, and 12 bases separated the two germline ends. Germline V gene data show CDR1 as SGHNT and CDR2 as YENEEA.